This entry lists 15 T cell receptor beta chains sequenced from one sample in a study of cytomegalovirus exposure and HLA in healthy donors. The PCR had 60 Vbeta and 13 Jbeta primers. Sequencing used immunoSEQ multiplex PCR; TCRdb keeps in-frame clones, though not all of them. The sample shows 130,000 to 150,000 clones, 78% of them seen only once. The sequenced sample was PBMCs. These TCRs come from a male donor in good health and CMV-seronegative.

CDR3 sequence reads: CSVALDRGYEQYF. Written as DNA, the CDR3 is TGCAGCGTCGCGCTGGACAGGGGCTACGAGCAGTACTTC. This chain joins TRBV29-1 and TRBJ2-7, with 9 bases fitting TRBD1. Per the germline V gene, CDR1 is SQVTM and CDR2 is ANQGSEA. The CDR3 covers 13 residues. The V segment lost 6 bases and the J segment 3 bases; nucleotides outside the gene matches: 6.

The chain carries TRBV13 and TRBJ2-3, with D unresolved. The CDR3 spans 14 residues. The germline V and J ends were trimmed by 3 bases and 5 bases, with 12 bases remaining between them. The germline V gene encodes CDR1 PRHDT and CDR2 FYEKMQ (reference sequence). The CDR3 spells CASSLRGFGDTQYF. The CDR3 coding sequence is TGTGCCAGCAGCTTGAGAGGATTCGGAGATACGCAGTATTTT.

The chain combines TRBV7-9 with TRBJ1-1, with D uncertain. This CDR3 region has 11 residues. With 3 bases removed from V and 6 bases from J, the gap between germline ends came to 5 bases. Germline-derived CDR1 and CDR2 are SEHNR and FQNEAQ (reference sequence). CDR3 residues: CASSFSPEAFF. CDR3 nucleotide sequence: TGTGCCAGCAGCTTCTCCCCTGAAGCTTTCTTT.

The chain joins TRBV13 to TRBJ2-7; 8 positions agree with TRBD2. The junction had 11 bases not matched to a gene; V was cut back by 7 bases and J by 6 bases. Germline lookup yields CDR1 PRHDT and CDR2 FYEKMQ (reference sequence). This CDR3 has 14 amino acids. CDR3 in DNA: TGTGCCAGCACCCAACGGGGGGGGCGGGGCGAGCAGTACTTC. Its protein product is CASTQRGGRGEQYF.

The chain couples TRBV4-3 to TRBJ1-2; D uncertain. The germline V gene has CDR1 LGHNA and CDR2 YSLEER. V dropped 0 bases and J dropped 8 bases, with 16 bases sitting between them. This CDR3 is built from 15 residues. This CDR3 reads CASSQDRGFSGGYTF. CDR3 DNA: TGCGCCAGCAGCCAAGATCGAGGCTTTAGTGGAGGCTACACCTTC.

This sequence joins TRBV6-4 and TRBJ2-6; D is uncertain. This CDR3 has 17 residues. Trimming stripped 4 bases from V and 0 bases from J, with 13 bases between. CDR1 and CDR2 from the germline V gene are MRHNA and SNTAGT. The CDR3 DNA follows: TGTGCCAGCAGTGTAGACACCTCAAGCTCTGGGGCCAACGTCCTGACTTTC. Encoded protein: CASSVDTSSSGANVLTF.

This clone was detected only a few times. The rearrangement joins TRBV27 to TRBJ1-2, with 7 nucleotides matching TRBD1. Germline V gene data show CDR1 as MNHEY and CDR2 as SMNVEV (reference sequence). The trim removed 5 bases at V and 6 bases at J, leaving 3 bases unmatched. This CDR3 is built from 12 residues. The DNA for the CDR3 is TGTGCCAGCAGTAGACAGGGTAATGGCTACACCTTC. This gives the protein CASSRQGNGYTF.

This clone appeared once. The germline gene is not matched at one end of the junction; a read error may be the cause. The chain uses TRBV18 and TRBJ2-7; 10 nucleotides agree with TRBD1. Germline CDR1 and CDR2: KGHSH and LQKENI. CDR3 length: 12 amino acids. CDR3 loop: CASSVEPGTGVF. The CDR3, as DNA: TGTGCCAGCTCAGTTGAACCCGGGACAGGGGTTTTC.

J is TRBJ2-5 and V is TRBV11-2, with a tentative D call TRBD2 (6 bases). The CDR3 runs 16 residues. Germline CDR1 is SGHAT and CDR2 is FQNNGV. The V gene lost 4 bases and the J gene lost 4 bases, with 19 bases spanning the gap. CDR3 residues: CASSSTWSGGVETQYF. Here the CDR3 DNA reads TGTGCCAGCAGCTCCACGTGGTCCGGAGGGGTAGAGACCCAGTACTTC.

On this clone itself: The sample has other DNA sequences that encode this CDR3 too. In DNA form, the CDR3 reads TGCAGCGTTCGACAGGGGGCCTACGAGCAGTACTTC. This translates into CSVRQGAYEQYF. This chain connects TRBV29-1 to TRBJ2-7, with 9 bases lining up with TRBD1. The J segment lost 2 bases and the V segment lost 5 bases, leaving 1 base of the junction unmatched. The CDR3 covers 12 residues. CDR1 is SQVTM and CDR2 is ANQGSEA in the germline V gene.

The CDR3 region has the DNA TGTGCCACCAGCAGAGATCTTCGGAGGGACTACACCTTC. Its translation is CATSRDLRRDYTF. The rearrangement links TRBV15 to TRBJ1-2; D uncertain. Per the germline V gene, CDR1 is LNHNV and CDR2 is YYDKDF (reference sequence). This CDR3 contains 13 residues. The V and J ends lost 0 bases and 10 bases respectively, with 12 bases between them.

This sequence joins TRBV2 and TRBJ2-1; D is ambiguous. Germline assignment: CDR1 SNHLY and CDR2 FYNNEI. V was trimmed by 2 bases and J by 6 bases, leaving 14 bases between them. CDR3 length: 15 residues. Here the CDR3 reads CASSEMWSGRNEQFF. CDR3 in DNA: TGTGCCAGCAGTGAAATGTGGTCTGGGCGCAATGAGCAGTTCTTC. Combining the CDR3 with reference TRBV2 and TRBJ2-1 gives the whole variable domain EPEVTQTPSHQVTQMGQEVILRCVPISNHLYFYWYRQILGQKVEFLVSFYNNEISEKSEIFDDQFSVERPDGSNFTLKIRSTKLEDSAMYFCASSEMWSGRNEQFFGPGTRLTVL.

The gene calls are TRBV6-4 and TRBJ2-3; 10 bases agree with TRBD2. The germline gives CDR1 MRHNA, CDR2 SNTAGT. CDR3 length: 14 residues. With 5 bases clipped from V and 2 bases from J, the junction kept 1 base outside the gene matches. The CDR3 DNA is TGTGCCAGCAGTAGCGGGGGGGCCACAGATACGCAGTATTTT. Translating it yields CASSSGGATDTQYF.

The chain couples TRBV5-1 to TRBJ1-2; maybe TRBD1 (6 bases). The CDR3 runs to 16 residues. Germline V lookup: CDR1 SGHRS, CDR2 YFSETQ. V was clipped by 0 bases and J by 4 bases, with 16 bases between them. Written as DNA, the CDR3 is TGCGCCAGCAGCTTGGAAACAGGGTTAAATTCCTATGGCTACACCTTC. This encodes CASSLETGLNSYGYTF.

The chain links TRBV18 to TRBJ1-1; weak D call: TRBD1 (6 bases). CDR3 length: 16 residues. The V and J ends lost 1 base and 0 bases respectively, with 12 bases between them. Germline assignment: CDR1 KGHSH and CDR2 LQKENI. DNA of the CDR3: TGTGCCAGCTCACCACTTCCAGGGACAATGAACACTGAAGCTTTCTTT. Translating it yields CASSPLPGTMNTEAFF.